This paragraph reports one T cell receptor beta chain. Its antigen remains undetermined. No base quality information exists; no much larger clone differs at one position. CDR1 and CDR2 (LGHDT, YNNKEL) derive from the germline V gene (reference sequence). Reading from cysteine to phenylalanine, the CDR3 counts 17 amino acids. Here the CDR3 DNA is all that survives: 51 bases in frame from base 1. V is shortened by 0 bases, J by 5 bases, and the region joining them spans 19 bases. The library came from PCR. Sequencing used an Illumina HiSeq 2500. To normalize quantification of the TCRbeta repertoire, the TCR libraries were built with molecular barcoding that relied on unique molecular identifiers. TCRdb reworked the public reads: Q25 trimming with fastp, MiXCR clone assembly, productive beta chains retained. All rows with the same CDR3 protein become a single entry with the most common DNA and genes. The sample profile shows about 300,000 distinct CDR3 sequences; roughly 7.8% of them were found once. Of the sample, approximately 9% is held by the ten largest clones.

Explained via the paper, the treatment or condition label denotes: allogeneic hematopoietic cell transplantation with graft depleted of TCRalphabeta T cells and CD19 B cells. The children who served as transplant recipients had been given grafts of TCRalphabeta/CD19-depleted allogeneic hematopoietic cells. These data come from a study of T-cell reconstitution after alpha-beta-depleted transplantation in children (dated by TCRdb to the mid-2010s). About the full investigation: T-cell immune reconstitution after TCRalphabeta/CD19-depleted allogeneic hematopoietic cell transplantation in children was quantitatively tracked in the study by means of TCR repertoire profiling. General study outcomes and caveats: Apparently early alphabetaT-cell count recovery about two months after transplant reportedly relied on only several hundred rapidly expanded clones derived from non-depleted graft cells. In some patients, the high TCRbeta diversity seen at day 60 was put down to recipient T cells and intrathymic progenitors that had survived conditioning. Hyperexpanded clone frequencies declined over subsequent months; after one year, T-cell counts and TCRbeta diversity were mostly attributed to newly produced T cells.

This TCR derives from a female patient between 2 and 15 years old who had a stem cell transplant for Fanconi anemia, so the T cells may come from the graft donor. In this chain, TRBV3-1 is recombined with TRBJ2-5; matching of 5 bases hints at TRBD1 as the D gene. The specimen was peripheral blood, collected 360 days after TCRalphabeta/CD19-depleted stem cell transplant. The sequenced DNA is TGTGCCAGCAGCCAAGAGCCAGGGTTCGCCCTTTCGGAGACCCAGTACTTC. Translated, it reads CASSQEPGFALSETQYF.